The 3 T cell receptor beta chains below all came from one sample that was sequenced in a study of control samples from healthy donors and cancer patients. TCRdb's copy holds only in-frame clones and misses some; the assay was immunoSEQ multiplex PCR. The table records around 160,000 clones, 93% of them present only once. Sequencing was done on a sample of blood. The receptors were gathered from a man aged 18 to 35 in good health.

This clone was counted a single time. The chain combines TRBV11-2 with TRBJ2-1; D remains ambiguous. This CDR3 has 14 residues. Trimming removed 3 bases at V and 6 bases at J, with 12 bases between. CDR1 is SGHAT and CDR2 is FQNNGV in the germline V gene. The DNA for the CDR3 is TGTGCCAGCAGCTTTGACGGTTGGTCCAATGAGCAGTTCTTC. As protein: CASSFDGWSNEQFF.

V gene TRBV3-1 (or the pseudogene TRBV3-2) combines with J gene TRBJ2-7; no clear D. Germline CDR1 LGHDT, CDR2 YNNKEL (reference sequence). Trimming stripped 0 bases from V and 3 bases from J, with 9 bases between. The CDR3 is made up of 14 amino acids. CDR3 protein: CASSQDLTYYEQYF. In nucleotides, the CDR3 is TGTGCCAGCAGCCAAGATCTGACCTACTACGAGCAGTACTTC.

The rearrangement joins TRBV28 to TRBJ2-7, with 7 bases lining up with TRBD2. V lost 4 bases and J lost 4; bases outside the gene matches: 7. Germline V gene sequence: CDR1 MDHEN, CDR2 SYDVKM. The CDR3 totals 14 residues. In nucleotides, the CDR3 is TGTGCCAGCAGTTGGGTACGGGGGGTTTACGAGCAGTACTTC. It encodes CASSWVRGVYEQYF.